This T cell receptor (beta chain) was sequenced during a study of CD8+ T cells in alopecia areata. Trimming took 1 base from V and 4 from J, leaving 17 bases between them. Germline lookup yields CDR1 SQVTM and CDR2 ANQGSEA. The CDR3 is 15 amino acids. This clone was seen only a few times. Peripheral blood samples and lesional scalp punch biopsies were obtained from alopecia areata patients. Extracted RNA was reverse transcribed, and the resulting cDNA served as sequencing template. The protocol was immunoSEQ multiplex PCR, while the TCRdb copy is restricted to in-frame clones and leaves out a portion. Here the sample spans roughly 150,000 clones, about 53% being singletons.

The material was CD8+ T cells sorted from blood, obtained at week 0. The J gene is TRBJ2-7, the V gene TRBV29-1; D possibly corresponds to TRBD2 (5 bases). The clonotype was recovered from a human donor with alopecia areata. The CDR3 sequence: CSVEVSGESSYEQYF. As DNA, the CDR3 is TGCAGCGTTGAAGTATCTGGGGAGTCAAGTTACGAGCAGTACTTC.